This T cell receptor (beta chain) comes out of a study of identical twins. TCRdb analysed the 5' RACE reads with MiXCR anew, one entry per CDR3 protein. The data hold 1,800,000 or so distinct CDR3 sequences, with under 35% observed a single time. Deletions cut 7 bases from V and 7 bases from J, with 10 bases between. The CDR3 is 12 residues long. Germline V gene sequence: CDR1 SEHNR, CDR2 FQNEAQ (reference sequence). Points on this clonotype: The antigen is not known.

Study findings and constraints: Its conclusions, products of cross-sectional statistical analysis, did not come from following the same donors. Cord blood beta clonotypes present at high abundance carried fewer insertions; no such pattern appeared in memory repertoires.

The sequence derives from a newborn girl in good health. Source material: cord blood. The rearrangement links TRBV7-9 to TRBJ2-2, with D perhaps TRBD2 (6 bases). CDR3 DNA: TGTGCCAGCATCGCGGGGTACGGGGAGCTGTTTTTT. Amino acid sequence: CASIAGYGELFF.